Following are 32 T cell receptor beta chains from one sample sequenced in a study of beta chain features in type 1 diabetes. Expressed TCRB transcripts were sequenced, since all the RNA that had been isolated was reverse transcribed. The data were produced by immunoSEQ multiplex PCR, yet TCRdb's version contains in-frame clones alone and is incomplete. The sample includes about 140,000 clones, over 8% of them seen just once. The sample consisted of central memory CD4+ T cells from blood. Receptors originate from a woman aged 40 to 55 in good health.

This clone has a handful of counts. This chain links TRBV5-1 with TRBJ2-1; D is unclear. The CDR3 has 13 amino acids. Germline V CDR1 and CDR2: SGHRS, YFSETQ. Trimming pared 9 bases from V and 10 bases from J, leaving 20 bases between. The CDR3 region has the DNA TGCGCCACCTCACCGGCGCGCGGTAGAGAGCAGTTCTTC. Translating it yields CATSPARGREQFF. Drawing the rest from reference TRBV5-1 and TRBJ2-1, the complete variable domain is KAGVTQTPRYLIKTRGQQVTLSCSPISGHRSVSWYQQTPGQGLQFLFEYFSETQRNKGNFPGRFSGRQFSNSRSEMNVSTLELGDSALYLCATSPARGREQFFGPGTRLTVL.

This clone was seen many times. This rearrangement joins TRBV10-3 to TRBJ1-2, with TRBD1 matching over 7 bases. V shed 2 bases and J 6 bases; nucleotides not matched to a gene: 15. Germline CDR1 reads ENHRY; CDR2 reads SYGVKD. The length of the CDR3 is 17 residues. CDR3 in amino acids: CAISEPDDRVRRNGYTF. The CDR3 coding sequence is TGTGCCATCAGTGAGCCCGACGACAGGGTTCGGAGGAATGGCTACACCTTC.

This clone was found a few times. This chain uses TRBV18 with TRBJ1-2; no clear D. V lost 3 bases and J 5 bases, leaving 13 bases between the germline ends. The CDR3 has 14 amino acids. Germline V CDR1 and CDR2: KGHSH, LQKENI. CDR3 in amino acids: CASSPPDYQYGYTF. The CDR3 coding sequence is TGTGCCAGCTCACCGCCGGACTATCAATATGGCTACACCTTC.

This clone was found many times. CDR3 nucleotides: TGTGCCAGCAGCCAAGGACAGGGAGGACAAGAGACCCAGTACTTC. Protein product: CASSQGQGGQETQYF. The chain is built from TRBV4-2 and TRBJ2-5; the D gene is possibly TRBD1 (7 bases). Germline V gene data show CDR1 as LGHNA and CDR2 as YNFKEQ. The CDR3 contains 15 residues. The V and J ends lost 1 base and 2 bases respectively, with 11 bases between them.

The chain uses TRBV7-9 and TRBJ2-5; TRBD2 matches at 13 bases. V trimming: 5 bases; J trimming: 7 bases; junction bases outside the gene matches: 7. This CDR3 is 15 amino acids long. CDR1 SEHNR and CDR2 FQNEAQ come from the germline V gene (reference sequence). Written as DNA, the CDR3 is TGTGCCAGCAGCGACCGGACTAGCGGGGGAGGGACCCAGTACTTC. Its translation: CASSDRTSGGGTQYF.

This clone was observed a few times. The CDR3 region is CASSRVNSYEQYF. DNA of the CDR3: TGTGCCAGCAGTCGAGTTAACTCCTACGAGCAGTACTTC. This chain links TRBV14 with TRBJ2-7; D remains ambiguous. V gave up 6 bases and J gave up 0 bases, with 9 bases separating them. Germline CDR1 and CDR2: SGHDN and FVKESK. The CDR3 covers 13 residues.

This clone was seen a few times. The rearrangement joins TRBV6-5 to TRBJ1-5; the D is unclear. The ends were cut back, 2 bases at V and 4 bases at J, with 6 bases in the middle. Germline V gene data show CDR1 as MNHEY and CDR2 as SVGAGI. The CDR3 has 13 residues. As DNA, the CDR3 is TGTGCCAGCAGTTACGGGCGTAATCAGCCCCAGCATTTT. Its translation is CASSYGRNQPQHF.

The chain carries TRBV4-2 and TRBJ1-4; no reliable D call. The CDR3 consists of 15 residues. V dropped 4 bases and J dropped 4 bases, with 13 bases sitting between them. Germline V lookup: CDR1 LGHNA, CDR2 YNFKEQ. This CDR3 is CASSPQALGNEKLFF. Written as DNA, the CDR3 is TGTGCCAGCAGCCCCCAGGCGTTGGGTAATGAAAAACTGTTTTTT.

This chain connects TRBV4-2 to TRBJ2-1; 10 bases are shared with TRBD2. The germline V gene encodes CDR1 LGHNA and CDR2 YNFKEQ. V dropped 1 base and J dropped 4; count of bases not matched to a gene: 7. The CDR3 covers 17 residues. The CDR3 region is CASSQAPRTSGYNEQFF. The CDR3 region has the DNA TGTGCCAGCAGCCAAGCCCCCCGGACTAGCGGATACAATGAGCAGTTCTTC.

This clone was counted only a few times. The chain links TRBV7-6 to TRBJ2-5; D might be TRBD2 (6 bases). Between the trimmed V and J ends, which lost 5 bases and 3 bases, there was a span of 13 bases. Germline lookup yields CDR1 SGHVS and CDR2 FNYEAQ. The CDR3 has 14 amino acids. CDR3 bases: TGTGCCAGCAGCCCCCCTGCGGGGAAAGAGACCCAGTACTTC. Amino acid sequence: CASSPPAGKETQYF.

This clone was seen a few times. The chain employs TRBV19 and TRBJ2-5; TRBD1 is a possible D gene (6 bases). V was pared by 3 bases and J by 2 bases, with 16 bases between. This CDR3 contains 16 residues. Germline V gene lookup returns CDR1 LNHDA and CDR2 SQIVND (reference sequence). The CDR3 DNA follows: TGTGCCAGTAGTATTTGGGGGCTGGCACTGCAAGAGACCCAGTACTTC. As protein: CASSIWGLALQETQYF.

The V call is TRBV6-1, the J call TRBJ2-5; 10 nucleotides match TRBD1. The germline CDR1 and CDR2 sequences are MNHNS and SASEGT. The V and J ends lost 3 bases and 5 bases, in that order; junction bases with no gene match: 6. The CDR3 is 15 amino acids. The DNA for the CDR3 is TGTGCCAGCAGTGATCTCGGGACAGGGGTTGAGACCCAGTACTTC. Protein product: CASSDLGTGVETQYF.

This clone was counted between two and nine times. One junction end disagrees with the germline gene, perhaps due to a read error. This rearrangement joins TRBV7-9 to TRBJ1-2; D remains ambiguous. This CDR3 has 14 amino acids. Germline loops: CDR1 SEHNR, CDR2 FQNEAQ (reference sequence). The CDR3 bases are TGTGCCAGCAGTTTAGAGCTCCTTGATACCGGCTACACCTTC. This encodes CASSLELLDTGYTF.

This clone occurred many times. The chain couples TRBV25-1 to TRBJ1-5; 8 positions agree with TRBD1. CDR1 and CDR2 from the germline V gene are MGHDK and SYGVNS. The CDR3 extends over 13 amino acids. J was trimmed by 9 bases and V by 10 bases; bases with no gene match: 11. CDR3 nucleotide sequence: TGTGCCACCAGAGACAGGGGCGTTGGGCCCCAGCATTTT. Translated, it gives CATRDRGVGPQHF.

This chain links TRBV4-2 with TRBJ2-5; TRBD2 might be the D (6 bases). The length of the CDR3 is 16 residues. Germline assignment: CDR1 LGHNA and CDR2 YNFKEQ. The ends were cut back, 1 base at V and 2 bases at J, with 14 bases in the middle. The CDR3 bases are TGTGCCAGCAGCCAAGGTGCCGGGGGAAAACAAGAGACCCAGTACTTC. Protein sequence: CASSQGAGGKQETQYF.

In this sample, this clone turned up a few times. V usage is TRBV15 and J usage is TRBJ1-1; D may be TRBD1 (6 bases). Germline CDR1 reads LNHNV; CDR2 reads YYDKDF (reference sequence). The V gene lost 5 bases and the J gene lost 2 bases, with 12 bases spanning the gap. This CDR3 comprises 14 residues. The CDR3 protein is CATSFGQINTEAFF. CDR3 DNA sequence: TGTGCCACCAGCTTCGGACAGATAAACACTGAAGCTTTCTTT.

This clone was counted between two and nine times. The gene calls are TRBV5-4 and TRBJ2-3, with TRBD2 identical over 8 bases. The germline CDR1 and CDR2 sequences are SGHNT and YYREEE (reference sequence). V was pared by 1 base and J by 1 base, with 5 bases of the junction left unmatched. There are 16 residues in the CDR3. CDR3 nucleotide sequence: TGTGCCAGCAGCTTGTTCCGGGGGGGCGGCACAGATACGCAGTATTTT. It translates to CASSLFRGGGTDTQYF.

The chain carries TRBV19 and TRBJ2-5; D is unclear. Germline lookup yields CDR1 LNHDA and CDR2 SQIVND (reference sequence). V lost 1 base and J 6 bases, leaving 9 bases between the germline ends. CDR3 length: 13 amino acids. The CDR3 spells CASSIGAIQTQYF. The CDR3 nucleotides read TGTGCCAGTAGTATAGGGGCGATACAGACCCAGTACTTC.

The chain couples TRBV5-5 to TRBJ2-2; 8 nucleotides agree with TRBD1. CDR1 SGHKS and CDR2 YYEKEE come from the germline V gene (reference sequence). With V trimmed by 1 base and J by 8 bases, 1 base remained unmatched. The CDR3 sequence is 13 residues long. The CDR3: CASSLRDRGELFF. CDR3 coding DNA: TGTGCCAGCAGCTTGCGGGACAGGGGGGAGCTGTTTTTT. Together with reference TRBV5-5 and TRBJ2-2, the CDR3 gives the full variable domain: DAGVTQSPTHLIKTRGQQVTLRCSPISGHKSVSWYQQVLGQGPQFIFQYYEKEERGRGNFPDRFSARQFPNYSSELNVNALLLGDSALYLCASSLRDRGELFFGEGSRLTVL.

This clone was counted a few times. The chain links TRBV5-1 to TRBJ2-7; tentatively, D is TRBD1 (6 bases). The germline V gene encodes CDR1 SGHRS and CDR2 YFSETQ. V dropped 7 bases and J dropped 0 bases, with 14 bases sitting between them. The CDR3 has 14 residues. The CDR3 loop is CASRNSDSSYEQYF. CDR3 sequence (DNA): TGCGCCAGCCGAAATTCGGACAGCTCCTACGAGCAGTACTTC.

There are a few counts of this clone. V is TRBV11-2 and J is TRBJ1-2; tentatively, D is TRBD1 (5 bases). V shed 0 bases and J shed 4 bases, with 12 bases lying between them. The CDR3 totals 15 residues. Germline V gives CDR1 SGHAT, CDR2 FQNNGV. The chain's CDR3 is CASSLDQAGLYGYTF. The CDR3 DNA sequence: TGTGCCAGCAGCTTAGATCAGGCAGGGCTCTATGGCTACACCTTC.

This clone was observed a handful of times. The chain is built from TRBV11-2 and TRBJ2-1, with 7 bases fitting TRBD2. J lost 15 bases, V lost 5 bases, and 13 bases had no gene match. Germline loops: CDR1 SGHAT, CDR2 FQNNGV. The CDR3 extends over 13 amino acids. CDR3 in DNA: TGTGCCAGCAGCCTACTTGAGCGGGGCACGGGGTTCTTC. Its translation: CASSLLERGTGFF.

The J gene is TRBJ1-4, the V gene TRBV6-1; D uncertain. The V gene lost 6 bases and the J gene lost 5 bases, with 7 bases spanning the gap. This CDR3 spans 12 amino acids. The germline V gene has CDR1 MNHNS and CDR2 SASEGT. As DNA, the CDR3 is TGTGCCAGCAGGAGAGGGAATGAAAAACTGTTTTTT. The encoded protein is CASRRGNEKLFF.

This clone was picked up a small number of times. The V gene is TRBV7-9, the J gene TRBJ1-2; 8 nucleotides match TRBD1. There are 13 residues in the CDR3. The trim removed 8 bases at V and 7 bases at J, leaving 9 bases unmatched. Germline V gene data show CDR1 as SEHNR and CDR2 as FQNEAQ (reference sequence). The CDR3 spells CASVIQGATGYTF. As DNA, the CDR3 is TGTGCCAGCGTAATTCAGGGGGCGACTGGCTACACCTTC.

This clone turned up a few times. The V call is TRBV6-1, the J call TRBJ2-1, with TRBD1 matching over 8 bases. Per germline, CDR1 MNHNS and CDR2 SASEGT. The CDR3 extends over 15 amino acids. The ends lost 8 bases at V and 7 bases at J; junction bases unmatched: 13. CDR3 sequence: CASPLPGGPGNEQFF. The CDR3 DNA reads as TGTGCCAGCCCCCTCCCAGGGGGCCCAGGGAATGAGCAGTTCTTC.

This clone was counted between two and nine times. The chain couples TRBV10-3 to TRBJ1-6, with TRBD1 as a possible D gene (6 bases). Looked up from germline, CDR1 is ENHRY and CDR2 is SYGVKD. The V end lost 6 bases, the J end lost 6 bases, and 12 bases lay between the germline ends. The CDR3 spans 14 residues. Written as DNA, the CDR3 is TGTGCCATCAGGGACAGTAGCTCTAATTCACCCCTCCACTTT. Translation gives CAIRDSSSNSPLHF.

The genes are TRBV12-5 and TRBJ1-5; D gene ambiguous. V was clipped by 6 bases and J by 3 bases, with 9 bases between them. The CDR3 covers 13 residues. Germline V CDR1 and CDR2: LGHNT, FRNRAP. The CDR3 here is CASGMADNQPQHF. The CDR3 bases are TGTGCTAGTGGAATGGCTGACAATCAGCCCCAGCATTTT.

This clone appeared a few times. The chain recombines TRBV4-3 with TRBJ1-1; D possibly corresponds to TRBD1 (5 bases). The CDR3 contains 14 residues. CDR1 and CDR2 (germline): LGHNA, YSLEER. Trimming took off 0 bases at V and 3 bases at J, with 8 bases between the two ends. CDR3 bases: TGCGCCAGCAGCCAAGACAGGGAGGACACTGAAGCTTTCTTT. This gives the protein CASSQDREDTEAFF.

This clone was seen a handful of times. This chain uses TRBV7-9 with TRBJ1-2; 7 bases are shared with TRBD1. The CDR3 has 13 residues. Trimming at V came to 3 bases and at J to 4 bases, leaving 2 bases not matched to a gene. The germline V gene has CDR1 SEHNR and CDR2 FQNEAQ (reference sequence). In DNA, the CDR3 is TGTGCCAGCAGCTTGGGACAGAGCTATGGCTACACCTTC. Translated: CASSLGQSYGYTF.

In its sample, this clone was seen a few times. The CDR3 DNA reads TGTGCCAGCAGCGTAGTGCAGGGATCAGAGACCCAGTACTTC. It translates to CASSVVQGSETQYF. The V and J genes are TRBV11-2 and TRBJ2-5; TRBD1 is a possible D gene (5 bases). Trimming pared 5 bases from V and 4 bases from J, leaving 14 bases between. This CDR3 contains 14 residues. Looked up from germline, CDR1 is SGHAT and CDR2 is FQNNGV.

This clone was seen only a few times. Written as DNA, the CDR3 is TGTGCCAGCAGCTTATGGGGGCGAGGCTACACCTTC. It is translated as CASSLWGRGYTF. The chain uses TRBV7-8 and TRBJ1-2; TRBD1 is a possible D gene (6 bases). Germline CDR1 reads SGHVS; CDR2 reads FQNEAQ. Trimming took off 2 bases at V and 8 bases at J, with 9 bases between the two ends. This CDR3 contains 12 residues.

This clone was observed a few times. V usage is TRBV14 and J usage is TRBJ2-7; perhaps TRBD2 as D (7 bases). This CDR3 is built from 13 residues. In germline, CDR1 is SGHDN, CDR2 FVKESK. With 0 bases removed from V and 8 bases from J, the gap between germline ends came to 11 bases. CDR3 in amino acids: CASSQDLGGQQYF. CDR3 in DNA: TGTGCCAGCAGCCAAGATCTCGGGGGGCAGCAGTACTTC.